The rows below give T cell receptor beta chains drawn from one sample of a study of beta chain features in type 1 diabetes. Profiled with immunoSEQ multiplex PCR; TCRdb holds only in-frame clones, not every one. This table holds some 360,000 clones, less than 20% found once. Specimen: naive CD4+ T cells from blood. These receptors were obtained from a woman between 18 and 30 years old in good health. CDR3s include the opening cysteine and the closing phenylalanine or tryptophan. The D gene is left open where the match is weak. A clone size is listed for some rows: how often the clone was seen (once, few, many), or a class if it is expanded.

j_call d_call v_call clone_size cdr3_nt cdr3_aa
TRBJ2-1 TRBD2 TRBV30 - TGTGCCTGGAGCCCAGGACTAGCGGGTATCAATGAGCAGTTCTTC CAWSPGLAGINEQFF
TRBJ1-4 - TRBV2 - TGTGCCAGCAGTGAATCTAGCTTCGATGAAAAACTGTTTTTT CASSESSFDEKLFF
TRBJ2-7 TRBD1 TRBV9 - TGTGCCAGCAGCAGGACAGGTTTTCCCTCTTCCTTCTACGAGCAGTACTTC CASSRTGFPSSFYEQYF
TRBJ2-5 TRBD1 TRBV6-6 - TGTGCCAGCAGTTACTCGATGGACAGGGAAGAGACCCAGTACTTC CASSYSMDREETQYF
TRBJ1-1 - TRBV7-6 few TGTGCCAGCACCTCGGGGGGGGCGAACACTGAAGCTTTCTTT CASTSGGANTEAFF
TRBJ1-5 - TRBV21-1 - TGTGCCAGCAGTAAGAACAGCCATTATCAGCCCCAGCATTTT CASSKNSHYQPQHF
TRBJ1-2 - TRBV28 - TGTGCCAGCAGTCTGACTGCCAACTATGGCTACACCTTC CASSLTANYGYTF
TRBJ2-1 TRBD2 TRBV30 - TGTGCCTCACACTCGGGACTAGCGTATGAGCAGTTCTTC CASHSGLAYEQFF
TRBJ2-5 - TRBV11-1 - TGTGCCAGCAGCTTAGGACAGCTGAAGACCCAGTACTTC CASSLGQLKTQYF
TRBJ1-2 - TRBV2 - TGTGCCAGCAGTGAGGTTGCGGATGGCTACACCTTC CASSEVADGYTF
TRBJ1-2 TRBD1 TRBV9 - TGTGCCAGCAGCGTGGGACAGGGAGACTATGGCTACACCTTC CASSVGQGDYGYTF
TRBJ1-1 - TRBV30 - TGTGCCTGGAGTGAAGGGCAGGGGCGGGCAGCTTTCTTT CAWSEGQGRAAFF
TRBJ2-7 - TRBV4-2 - TGTGCCAGCAGCCCTCCCTCCTACGAGCAGTACTTC CASSPPSYEQYF
TRBJ2-3 TRBD2 TRBV19 - TGTGCCAGTAAAGCGGGGAGCACAGATACGCAGTATTTT CASKAGSTDTQYF
TRBJ2-5 - TRBV7-9 few TGTGCCAGCAGTCTAAACGGGGGAGAGACCCAGTACTTC CASSLNGGETQYF
TRBJ2-5 - TRBV9 - TGTGCCAGCAGCGTCGTCGGATACGGGGAGACCCAGTACTTC CASSVVGYGETQYF
TRBJ2-1 TRBD2 TRBV7-2 - TGTGCCAGCAGCTCGGGACTAGCAGGCGAGCAGTTCTTC CASSSGLAGEQFF
TRBJ2-1 - TRBV15 few TGTGCCACCAGCAGAGCGGGGCGCCGCGGGGCTAATGAGCAGTTCTTC CATSRAGRRGANEQFF
TRBJ1-4 - TRBV5-4 few TGTGCCAGCAGCTCCGTCGGGGGAGCAGATGAAAAACTGTTTTTT CASSSVGGADEKLFF
TRBJ2-1 TRBD2 TRBV30 few TGTGCCTGGAGTTTTGGACTAGCGGGGACCTTCGATGAGCAGTTCTTC CAWSFGLAGTFDEQFF
TRBJ2-1 - TRBV5-1 - TGCGCCAGCAGTTTCCTCACTAGCTCCTACAATGAGCAGTTCTTC CASSFLTSSYNEQFF
TRBJ2-3 - TRBV7-6 - TGTGCCAGCAGTACGCAGCGGAATGCAGATACGCAGTATTTT CASSTQRNADTQYF
TRBJ2-2 - TRBV18 - TGTGCCAGCTCACCACCGGGCTCCACCGGGGAGCTGTTTTTT CASSPPGSTGELFF
TRBJ2-1 - TRBV25-1 few TGTGCCAGCAGTGCGGACAGTAAGCAGTTCTTC CASSADSKQFF
TRBJ2-7 TRBD2 TRBV7-9 few TGTGCCAGCAGCTTAGACCTAGCGGGGGGGCACGGGCAGTACTTC CASSLDLAGGHGQYF
TRBJ1-6 TRBD1 TRBV4-1 - TGCGCCAGCAGCATACAGGGGGCTCCCTTGCCACCCCTCCACTTT CASSIQGAPLPPLHF